This T cell receptor (beta chain) was recorded in a study of shared clonotypes between healthy human individuals. Study-wide context: Serving as donors were a couple of women and a few men, whose ages spanned 18 to 49. There were three CD4 naive, three CD4 memory, two CD8 naive and one CD8 memory plates per donor. Findings and caveats of the study: Generally, estimated richness proved larger in naive subsets than it did in memory subsets.

With regard to this clone: Its antigen is undetermined.

Germline V gene lookup returns CDR1 PRHDT and CDR2 FYEKMQ (reference sequence). Unmatched junction bases numbered 3, after V lost 3 bases and J lost 2 bases. This CDR3 spans 15 amino acids. CD45RO-negative, CCR7-positively selected cells formed the naive CD8 fraction, excluding terminally differentiated effector memory CD45RA+ cells. Participating donors were healthy, HIV-negative adults free of recent acute infections or vaccinations. Some clones are missing from TCRdb's copy, which holds only in-frame ones; the method was immunoSEQ multiplex PCR. The sample contains some 1,900,000 clones, approximately 94% of which appear only once.

The sample comprised naive CD8+ T cells sorted from blood. This chain uses TRBV13 with TRBJ2-5; TRBD2 matches at 10 bases. This receptor was obtained from a young man in good health. CDR3 amino acids: CASSFGLAVQETQYF. DNA of the CDR3: TGTGCCAGCAGCTTCGGACTAGCGGTACAAGAGACCCAGTACTTC.